Below, one T cell receptor (beta chain) is given with its context. Antigen unknown. No fewer than 6.5 million PBMCs went into each sample. PCR was performed a second time for roughly 7 to 12 cycles using a sample-barcoded 5' primer and a J-beta primer mix. TCRdb passed the 5' RACE reads through MiXCR, listing each CDR3 protein once. The sample has more than 800,000 distinct CDR3 sequences; roughly 45% are singletons. This sample is drawn from a study of blood T cells in healthy people across ages. Findings and caveats of the study: A roughly linear age-dependent decrease characterized TCR beta diversity per million T cells. Investigators viewed diversity estimates from one million T cells as underestimates, the study reported. Naive CD4+ cell counts and diversity both ran higher in long-lived than in aged donors.

CDR3 size: 16 residues. Unmatched junction bases numbered 16, after V lost 7 bases and J lost 2 bases. Germline assignment: CDR1 SQVTM and CDR2 ANQGSEA. Sequencing was done on a sample of blood. The TCR was taken from a woman aged 55-70 years in good health. The V call is TRBV29-1, the J call TRBJ1-1, with 7 bases identical to TRBD1. CDR3 amino acids: CSAVIGQEGRNTEAFF. CDR3 DNA: TGCAGCGCCGTTATTGGACAGGAGGGGAGAAACACTGAAGCTTTCTTT.